These 14 T cell receptor beta chains originate from one sample sequenced in a study of blood T cell repertoires in COVID-19 (TCRdb year 2020). Library method: the immunoSEQ multiplex PCR assay. TCRdb holds this immuneACCESS table with in-frame rearrangements only. Some clones are missing; in checked studies, unresolved V genes explain under half, and the rest has no known cause. The sample table records 140,000 or so clones; roughly 80% of these occur just once. Around 3% of the sample is held by the ten biggest clonotypes. Sequenced sample: peripheral blood. The source is a woman aged 80 or over with acute or convalescent COVID-19.

The chain employs TRBV4-1 and TRBJ1-6; D possibly corresponds to TRBD1 (6 bases). The CDR3 sequence is 19 residues long. Looked up from germline, CDR1 is MGHRA and CDR2 is YSYEKL. Trimming cost V 2 bases and J 0 bases, with 17 bases left between them. The CDR3 spells CASSQSNPGTNSYNSPLHF. The DNA of the CDR3 is TGCGCCAGCAGCCAATCTAATCCCGGGACAAACTCCTATAATTCACCCCTCCACTTT.

V and J are TRBV7-2 and TRBJ2-1; D unresolved. The germline V gene has CDR1 SGHTA and CDR2 FQGNSA. Trimming left V 2 bases short and J 4 bases short, with 12 bases between. The CDR3 runs to 15 residues. The CDR3 sequence is CASSLLWVGYNEQFF. The CDR3 DNA reads TGTGCCAGCAGCTTACTTTGGGTCGGGTACAATGAGCAGTTCTTC.

The chain carries TRBV4-1 and TRBJ2-1, with D maybe TRBD1 (6 bases). Trimming took off 0 bases at V and 8 bases at J, with 14 bases between the two ends. The CDR3 loop spans 15 amino acids. Germline V lookup: CDR1 MGHRA, CDR2 YSYEKL. DNA of the CDR3: TGCGCCAGCAGCCAAGAGAACAGGGCTAGGGATGAGCAGTTCTTC. Amino acid sequence: CASSQENRARDEQFF.

The chain joins TRBV7-2 to TRBJ2-3; TRBD2 matches at 7 bases. CDR1 and CDR2 from the germline V gene are SGHTA and FQGNSA. The CDR3 is made up of 13 amino acids. The trim removed 4 bases at V and 4 bases at J, leaving 2 bases unmatched. The DNA for the CDR3 is TGTGCCAGCAGCTCCCTAGCGGCAGATACGCAGTATTTT. Its protein is CASSSLAADTQYF.

The chain has TRBV6-4 and TRBJ2-1; a possible D gene is TRBD2 (6 bases). V was cut by 3 bases and J by 14 bases, with 17 bases left in between. The CDR3 runs to 13 residues. Germline V gene data show CDR1 as MRHNA and CDR2 as SNTAGT. CDR3 in DNA: TGTGCCAGCAGTGAACAACAGGACTATGTCAAGTTCTTC. Translated, it gives CASSEQQDYVKFF.

This clone was observed a few times. This chain uses TRBV9 with TRBJ1-6; tentative D call: TRBD1 (6 bases). This CDR3 comprises 15 residues. Trimming removed 0 bases at V and 6 bases at J, with 10 bases between. Germline V gene lookup returns CDR1 SGDLS and CDR2 YYNGEE. Here the CDR3 reads CASSVAGGANSPLHF. CDR3 nucleotides: TGTGCCAGCAGCGTAGCCGGGGGGGCTAATTCACCCCTCCACTTT. The full variable domain, in which reference TRBV9 and TRBJ1-6 provide the parts outside the CDR3, is DSGVTQTPKHLITATGQRVTLRCSPRSGDLSVYWYQQSLDQGLQFLIQYYNGEERAKGNILERFSAQQFPDLHSELNLSSLELGDSALYFCASSVAGGANSPLHFGNGTRLTVT.

V is TRBV7-2 and J is TRBJ1-1; D gene unclear. CDR3 size: 14 residues. Germline V gives CDR1 SGHTA, CDR2 FQGNSA. V was shortened by 1 base and J by 3 bases, with 9 bases between the two germline ends. Written as DNA, the CDR3 is TGTGCCAGCAGCTTAGTAGTCAGCGACACTGAAGCTTTCTTT. Protein product: CASSLVVSDTEAFF.

V and J are TRBV30 and TRBJ1-1, with a possible D match to TRBD1 (6 bases). Per germline, CDR1 GTSNPN and CDR2 SVGIG (reference sequence). The CDR3 runs 13 residues. Trimming stripped 3 bases from V and 6 bases from J, with 14 bases between. This CDR3 is CAWRDRAPAEAFF. The CDR3 DNA reads as TGTGCCTGGAGGGACAGAGCTCCCGCTGAAGCTTTCTTT.

CDR3 sequence reads: CSVIAGVSYNEQFF. CDR3 coding DNA: TGCAGCGTGATAGCGGGGGTCTCCTACAATGAGCAGTTCTTC. The chain is built from TRBV29-1 and TRBJ2-1; 9 nucleotides line up with TRBD2. V lost 6 bases to trimming and J lost 0 bases; unmatched junction nucleotides: 3. Germline V gene lookup returns CDR1 SQVTM and CDR2 ANQGSEA. The CDR3 is made up of 14 amino acids.

Note on this clone: The germline gene is not matched at one end of the junction; a read error may be the cause. V and J are TRBV7-3 and TRBJ2-3, with D perhaps TRBD2 (5 bases). This CDR3 spans 16 amino acids. The germline CDR1 and CDR2 sequences are SGHTA and FQGTGA. The CDR3 bases are TGTGCCAGCAGCTTCGGCTCGGGGTCTAGCACAGATGCGCAGTATTTT. It specifies CASSFGSGSSTDAQYF.

This clone was seen only once. CDR3 sequence: CASSLGTTSYSGNTIYF. The CDR3 DNA sequence: TGTGCCAGCAGCTTGGGGACAACCTCGTACTCTGGAAACACCATATATTTT. The gene calls are TRBV5-6 and TRBJ1-3; TRBD1 is a possible D gene (5 bases). This CDR3 spans 17 amino acids. In germline, CDR1 is SGHDT, CDR2 YYEEEE. Trimming cost V 0 bases and J 0 bases, with 13 bases left between them.

This clone has more than one count but fewer than ten. V gene TRBV18 combines with J gene TRBJ1-1; 8 bases agree with TRBD1. Germline lookup yields CDR1 KGHSH and CDR2 LQKENI. CDR3 length: 15 amino acids. Germline trimming cut 6 bases from V and 1 base from J; bases unmatched to any gene: 7. Written as DNA, the CDR3 is TGTGCCAGCTCTCTTTGGACAGGGACGAACACTGAAGCTTTCTTT. Translation gives CASSLWTGTNTEAFF. The full variable domain, in which reference TRBV18 and TRBJ1-1 provide the parts outside the CDR3, is NAGVMQNPRHLVRRRGQEARLRCSPMKGHSHVYWYRQLPEEGLKFMVYLQKENIIDESGMPKERFSAEFPKEGPSILRIQQVVRGDSAAYFCASSLWTGTNTEAFFGQGTRLTVV.

The gene calls are TRBV6-1 and TRBJ2-4, with TRBD1 matching 9 bases. The V gene's germline CDR1 is MNHNS and CDR2 SASEGT. V was pared by 6 bases and J by 9 bases, with 9 bases of the junction left unmatched. The CDR3 is made up of 14 amino acids. CDR3 sequence: CASRPPGQGAIQYF. The CDR3 DNA reads TGTGCCAGCAGACCCCCGGGACAGGGAGCCATTCAGTACTTC.

CDR3 sequence (DNA): TGTGCCAGCAGCGCCCGGACAGGGGGCCTCCATGGCTACACCTTC. Protein product: CASSARTGGLHGYTF. The chain couples TRBV9 to TRBJ1-2; TRBD1 matches 11 bases. Germline V gene sequence: CDR1 SGDLS, CDR2 YYNGEE. The CDR3 runs to 15 residues. V was pared by 3 bases and J by 6 bases, with 7 bases of the junction left unmatched.